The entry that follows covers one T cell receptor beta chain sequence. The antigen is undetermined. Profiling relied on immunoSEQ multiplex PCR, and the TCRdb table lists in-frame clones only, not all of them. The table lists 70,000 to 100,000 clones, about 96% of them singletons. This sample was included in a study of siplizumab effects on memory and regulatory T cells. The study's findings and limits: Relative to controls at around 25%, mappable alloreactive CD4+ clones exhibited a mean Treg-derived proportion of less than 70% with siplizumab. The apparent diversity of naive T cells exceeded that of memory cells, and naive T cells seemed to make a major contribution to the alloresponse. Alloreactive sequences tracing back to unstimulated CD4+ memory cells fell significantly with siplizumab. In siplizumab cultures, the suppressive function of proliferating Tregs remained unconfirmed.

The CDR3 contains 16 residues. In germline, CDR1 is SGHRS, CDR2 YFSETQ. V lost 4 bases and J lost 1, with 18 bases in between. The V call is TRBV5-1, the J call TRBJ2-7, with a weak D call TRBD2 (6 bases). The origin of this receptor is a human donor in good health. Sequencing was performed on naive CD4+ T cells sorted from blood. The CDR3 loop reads CASSTRRDSGSYEQYF. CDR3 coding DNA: TGCGCCAGCAGCACCAGACGGGACTCGGGGTCCTACGAGCAGTACTTC.